The 9 T cell receptor beta chains in this list originate from one sample, sequenced in a study of human T cells and chemical hapten exposure. Documented time point: pre-sensitization, week 0. Described treatment: therapeutic diphenylcyclopropenone sensitization with weekly scalp DPC. From the RACE reads, TCRdb called clonotypes with MiXCR, one entry per CDR3 protein. The sample includes approximately 320,000 distinct CDR3 sequences, 5.5% of them seen just once. The source was whole blood, collected in connection with sensitization to the hapten diphenylcyclopropenone (DPC). These TCRs come from a woman aged 18-29 years with alopecia areata. Some clones in this sample may be carry-over from other donors' samples.

This clonotype has just a few counts. The rearrangement joins TRBV27 to TRBJ1-5, with D perhaps TRBD1 (5 bases). Germline V gene sequence: CDR1 MNHEY, CDR2 SMNVEV (reference sequence). V was clipped by 3 bases and J by 3 bases, with 12 bases between them. The CDR3 loop spans 15 amino acids. The CDR3 DNA reads TGTGCCAGCAGTTTGGTCAGGGCTTACAATCAGCCCCAGCATTTT. Translating it yields CASSLVRAYNQPQHF.

This clonotype was detected only a few times. The rearrangement links TRBV2 to TRBJ2-4, with a tentative D call TRBD1 (6 bases). Germline V lookup: CDR1 SNHLY, CDR2 FYNNEI. Trimming took off 4 bases at V and 5 bases at J, with 9 bases between the two ends. This CDR3 is 13 amino acids long. The CDR3 protein is CASSGGLQNIQYF. The CDR3 nucleotides are TGTGCCAGCAGTGGGGGGCTACAAAACATTCAGTACTTC.

This clonotype was counted many times. The J gene is TRBJ1-2, the V gene TRBV4-3; D is unresolved. This CDR3 has 13 amino acids. The germline V and J ends were trimmed by 4 bases and 3 bases, with 9 bases remaining between them. Germline V gene lookup returns CDR1 LGHNA and CDR2 YSLEER. The DNA for the CDR3 is TGCGCCAGCAGCCCTACAGTTTACTATGGCTACACCTTC. Its translation: CASSPTVYYGYTF.

The V gene is TRBV24-1, the J gene TRBJ2-1; the D gene could be TRBD1 or TRBD2 (5 bases each). CDR3 size: 14 residues. Germline assignment: CDR1 KGHDR and CDR2 SFDVKD. The germline V and J ends were trimmed by 7 bases and 6 bases, with 15 bases remaining between them. The CDR3 DNA follows: TGTGCCACCAGCGATCCTGAGGGGATCAATGAGCAGTTCTTC. Encoded protein: CATSDPEGINEQFF.

The chain carries TRBV2 and TRBJ2-1; D possibly corresponds to TRBD2 (5 bases). CDR3 length equals 15 residues. In germline, CDR1 is SNHLY, CDR2 FYNNEI. Trimming removed 3 bases from V and 4 bases from J, with 13 bases in between. CDR3 DNA: TGTGCCAGCAGTGAGATGGCTAGCAGGTACAATGAGCAGTTCTTC. It translates to CASSEMASRYNEQFF.

This clonotype came up a few times. This sequence joins TRBV20-1 and TRBJ1-3, with TRBD1 matching 9 bases. The CDR3 is made up of 15 amino acids. Unmatched junction bases numbered 5, after V lost 5 bases and J lost 0 bases. Germline V gene lookup returns CDR1 DFQATT and CDR2 SNEGSKA (reference sequence). CDR3 loop: CSALGQGYSGNTIYF. CDR3 nucleotide sequence: TGCAGTGCTCTGGGACAGGGCTACTCTGGAAACACCATATATTTT.

This clonotype was picked up many times. The chain is built from TRBV29-1 and TRBJ2-6; D gene ambiguous. V was shortened by 4 bases and J by 0 bases, with 7 bases between the two germline ends. CDR1 is SQVTM, CDR2 ANQGSEA, per germline. The CDR3 runs 14 residues. The DNA of the CDR3 is TGCAGCGTTGTTCCAGGCTCTGGGGCCAACGTCCTGACTTTC. Protein sequence: CSVVPGSGANVLTF.

In this sample, this clonotype turned up a few times. The chain's CDR3 is CASSRAGGNQPQHF. As DNA, the CDR3 is TGTGCCAGCAGTAGGGCAGGGGGTAATCAGCCCCAGCATTTT. The V gene is TRBV6-2 or TRBV6-3, the J gene TRBJ1-5; 7 nucleotides match TRBD1. The ends lost 5 bases at V and 4 bases at J; junction bases unmatched: 5. The CDR3 consists of 14 residues. CDR1 and CDR2 from the germline V gene are MNHEY and SVGEGT.

There are many counts of this clonotype. The chain carries TRBV7-2 and TRBJ2-4, with D possibly matching TRBD1 (7 bases). Trimming took 5 bases from V and 7 from J, leaving 21 bases between them. CDR3 length equals 16 residues. Per the germline V gene, CDR1 is SGHTA and CDR2 is FQGNSA. The CDR3 loop is CASSTQGGSIGNIQYF. The DNA for the CDR3 is TGTGCCAGCAGCACCCAGGGGGGCTCTATAGGGAACATTCAGTACTTC.